Here is one T cell receptor beta chain with its context. The junction shows a germline mismatch at one end, possibly a read error. The data derive from a study of low-dose radiotherapy and immunotherapy resistance in tumors. Indicated time point: before trial treatment. Each eligible patient had an advanced solid tumor, and these tumors lacked tumor-infiltrating lymphocytes. The CDR3 covers 19 residues. TRAV and TRBV primers primed cDNA for both TCRalpha and TCRbeta. With a constant-region primer and a V-primer adapter, TCRs were subjected to roughly 20 PCR cycles of amplification. TCRdb processed the reads anew with MiXCR; each CDR3 protein has one entry. The table lists 65,000 to 90,000 distinct CDR3 sequences, 15% to 20% of them singletons.

The sequence came from a male donor with prostate cancer. The sample in question was PBMCs, obtained before treatment. The gene calls are TRBV12-3 or TRBV12-4 and TRBJ2-2; 10 bases are shared with TRBD1. In nucleotides, the CDR3 is TGCGCCAGCAGCCGACTACATTTAGGACAGGGGGAAAACACCGGGGAGCTGTTTTTT. Protein: CASSRLHLGQGENTGELFF.